The clone carrying this T cell receptor (beta chain) was observed once. This record comes from a study of T cell responses to AZD1222 COVID-19 vaccine. Profiling relied on immunoSEQ multiplex PCR, and the TCRdb table lists in-frame clones only, not all of them. The repertoire includes 120,000 or so clones, 70% to 85% of them detected once, and about 26% sits in the top ten. The TCR was taken from an adult who received the AZD1222 COVID-19 vaccine. This sample comprised peripheral blood, obtained 28 days after the second AZD1222 dose.

The CDR3 nucleotides are TGCGCCAGCAGCGACCCGGGACTAGCGGTCGGAGAGACCCAGTACTTC. Translation gives CASSDPGLAVGETQYF. The chain links TRBV5-1 to TRBJ2-5, with 11 bases fitting TRBD2. The CDR3 runs to 16 residues. V was clipped by 4 bases and J by 4 bases; unmatched bases: 9. Germline CDR1 is SGHRS and CDR2 is YFSETQ. The whole variable domain, remainder taken from reference TRBV5-1 and TRBJ2-5, is KAGVTQTPRYLIKTRGQQVTLSCSPISGHRSVSWYQQTPGQGLQFLFEYFSETQRNKGNFPGRFSGRQFSNSRSEMNVSTLELGDSALYLCASSDPGLAVGETQYFGPGTRLLVL.